The 18 T cell receptor beta chains in this list originate from one sample, sequenced in a study of shared clonotypes between healthy human individuals. TCRdb's table, derived via immunoSEQ multiplex PCR, lists solely in-frame clones and lacks some. The sample includes around 500,000 clones, roughly 80% seen only once; the top ten take about 12%. Sequenced sample: PBMCs. The source is a middle-aged woman in good health. Some clones in this sample may be carry-over from other donors' samples.

To note about this clone: Other nucleotide sequences from this sample produce the same CDR3. The chain employs TRBV18 and TRBJ2-5; no clear D. The germline gives CDR1 KGHSH, CDR2 LQKENI. The CDR3 has 13 residues. V lost 3 bases and J lost 1, with 6 bases in between. The CDR3 sequence: CASSPGIQETQYF. CDR3 nucleotide sequence: TGTGCCAGCTCACCGGGGATCCAAGAGACCCAGTACTTC.

The V call is TRBV19, the J call TRBJ2-1; D uncertain. Germline CDR1 LNHDA, CDR2 SQIVND (reference sequence). This CDR3 is 12 amino acids long. Trimming cost V 7 bases and J 4 bases, with 8 bases left between them. CDR3 in DNA: TGTGCCAGTAAGGCGCGGTACAATGAGCAGTTCTTC. Its translation is CASKARYNEQFF.

This clone has just one count. This chain links TRBV5-4 with TRBJ1-1, with D possibly TRBD1 on 6 matching bases. The V and J ends lost 1 base and 4 bases respectively, with 17 bases between them. Germline V gives CDR1 SGHNT, CDR2 YYREEE (reference sequence). The CDR3 contains 16 residues. The CDR3 spells CASSLSPAGVGTEAFF. The CDR3 bases are TGTGCCAGCAGCTTGTCCCCCGCAGGGGTGGGCACTGAAGCTTTCTTT.

The chain uses TRBV2 and TRBJ2-3, with TRBD2 matching 7 bases. Germline-derived CDR1 and CDR2 are SNHLY and FYNNEI. The V segment lost 6 bases and the J segment 6 bases; nucleotides outside the gene matches: 15. The length of the CDR3 is 16 residues. The CDR3 is CASRPLKREVGDTQYF. The CDR3 DNA sequence: TGTGCCAGCAGACCCCTTAAACGGGAGGTTGGGGATACGCAGTATTTT.

This clone was recorded once. The rearrangement links TRBV2 to TRBJ2-2, with 8 bases that match TRBD2. The CDR3 has 15 residues. Germline CDR1 and CDR2: SNHLY and FYNNEI. J gave up 2 bases and V 7 bases, and 6 bases lay outside the gene matches. The CDR3 DNA follows: TGTGCCAGCATACCGGGACTAGTCAACACCGGGGAGCTGTTTTTT. The encoded protein is CASIPGLVNTGELFF.

Ten or more counts support this clone. The chain recombines TRBV15 with TRBJ2-7; D is perhaps TRBD1 (6 bases). The germline V gene encodes CDR1 LNHNV and CDR2 YYDKDF (reference sequence). With 5 bases removed from V and 7 bases from J, the gap between germline ends came to 21 bases. The CDR3 spans 15 residues. The CDR3 region has the DNA TGTGCCACCAGCCGAACCAGGGGCCTCCCCCAAGAGCAGTACTTC. Encoded protein: CATSRTRGLPQEQYF.

V is TRBV5-1 and J is TRBJ2-7, with 8 bases that match TRBD2. The germline V gene has CDR1 SGHRS and CDR2 YFSETQ. The CDR3 loop spans 15 amino acids. The ends lost 2 bases at V and 2 bases at J; junction bases unmatched: 6. In nucleotides, the CDR3 is TGCGCCAGCAGCTTTACGGGACTAGGAGCCTACGAGCAGTACTTC. This gives the protein CASSFTGLGAYEQYF. The full variable domain, completed using reference TRBV5-1 and TRBJ2-7, is KAGVTQTPRYLIKTRGQQVTLSCSPISGHRSVSWYQQTPGQGLQFLFEYFSETQRNKGNFPGRFSGRQFSNSRSEMNVSTLELGDSALYLCASSFTGLGAYEQYFGPGTRLTVT.

This chain links TRBV15 with TRBJ1-2; 7 nucleotides agree with TRBD1. The CDR3 loop spans 15 amino acids. The V gene's germline CDR1 is LNHNV and CDR2 YYDKDF (reference sequence). After removal of 7 bases from V and 1 base from J, the junction contained 9 bases not matched to a gene. The CDR3 here is CATTADRVLNYGYTF. In DNA form, the CDR3 reads TGTGCCACCACCGCCGACAGGGTCCTTAACTATGGCTACACCTTC.

The chain is built from TRBV7-9 and TRBJ2-5; TRBD1 agrees at 10 bases. V lost 5 bases, J lost 4 bases, and 4 bases stayed unmatched. This CDR3 is 14 amino acids long. Germline V gene sequence: CDR1 SEHNR, CDR2 FQNEAQ (reference sequence). This chain's CDR3 is CASSPGQGVETQYF. CDR3 sequence (DNA): TGTGCCAGCAGCCCAGGACAGGGGGTAGAGACCCAGTACTTC.

The chain couples TRBV30 to TRBJ2-2; weak D call: TRBD1 (5 bases). The germline gives CDR1 GTSNPN, CDR2 SVGIG (reference sequence). The CDR3 is 14 residues long. Trimming stripped 4 bases from V and 3 bases from J, with 12 bases between. The CDR3 sequence is CAWNSPGYTGELFF. CDR3 nucleotide sequence: TGTGCCTGGAATTCCCCAGGGTACACCGGGGAGCTGTTTTTT.

This chain links TRBV2 with TRBJ2-5, with D unresolved. Germline values: CDR1 SNHLY, CDR2 FYNNEI. Trimming left V 6 bases short and J 1 base short, with 9 bases between. The CDR3 is 13 amino acids. The CDR3: CASRRQVQETQYF. The CDR3 coding sequence is TGTGCCAGCAGACGACAAGTCCAAGAGACCCAGTACTTC.

The rearrangement links TRBV30 to TRBJ2-1, with 7 bases that match TRBD2. The germline gives CDR1 GTSNPN, CDR2 SVGIG (reference sequence). After removal of 6 bases from V and 4 bases from J, the junction contained 12 bases not matched to a gene. There are 15 residues in the CDR3. Here the CDR3 reads CACRGGSKNYNEQFF. The CDR3 region has the DNA TGTGCCTGCCGCGGGGGAAGCAAAAATTACAATGAGCAGTTCTTC.

The chain is built from TRBV28 and TRBJ1-1; D possibly corresponds to TRBD1 (6 bases). The CDR3 runs 14 residues. V lost 6 bases to trimming and J lost 4 bases, with 15 bases between them. Per germline, CDR1 MDHEN and CDR2 SYDVKM. CDR3 region: CASRSPGEATEAFF. DNA for the CDR3: TGTGCCAGCAGGTCCCCAGGGGAGGCCACTGAAGCTTTCTTT. Using reference TRBV28 and TRBJ1-1 for the parts outside the CDR3, the full variable domain is DVKVTQSSRYLVKRTGEKVFLECVQDMDHENMFWYRQDPGLGLRLIYFSYDVKMKEKGDIPEGYSVSREKKERFSLILESASTNQTSMYLCASRSPGEATEAFFGQGTRLTVV.

In nucleotides, the CDR3 is TGTGCCAGCTCACCAGCGGTAGCGGACACAGATACGCAGTATTTT. As protein: CASSPAVADTDTQYF. V gene TRBV18 combines with J gene TRBJ2-3; the D gene is possibly TRBD2 (6 bases). Germline assignment: CDR1 KGHSH and CDR2 LQKENI. Trimming took off 2 bases at V and 2 bases at J, with 11 bases between the two ends. This CDR3 is built from 15 residues.

This chain links TRBV7-6 with TRBJ2-2; perhaps D is TRBD1 or TRBD2 (5 bases each). CDR3 length: 16 residues. V lost 1 base and J 0 bases, leaving 9 bases between the germline ends. Germline assignment: CDR1 SGHVS and CDR2 FNYEAQ. In DNA, the CDR3 is TGTGCCAGCAGCTTAGTGGGGGTTACGAACACCGGGGAGCTGTTTTTT. This encodes CASSLVGVTNTGELFF.

The chain uses TRBV7-8 and TRBJ2-5, with D perhaps TRBD2 (5 bases). There are 12 residues in the CDR3. Germline loops: CDR1 SGHVS, CDR2 FQNEAQ. V gave up 1 base and J gave up 5 bases, with 5 bases separating them. The CDR3 here is CASSLGEETQYF. Written as DNA, the CDR3 is TGTGCCAGCAGCTTAGGGGAGGAGACCCAGTACTTC.

The rearrangement links TRBV2 to TRBJ2-3; D possibly corresponds to TRBD2 (6 bases). V was pared by 7 bases and J by 0 bases, with 29 bases between. Germline V lookup: CDR1 SNHLY, CDR2 FYNNEI. This CDR3 contains 20 residues. CDR3 sequence (DNA): TGTGCCAGCACCCTTTATCCGGGCCTTACGCTAGCGAGAAGCACAGATACGCAGTATTTT. Residues: CASTLYPGLTLARSTDTQYF.

The genes are TRBV7-2 and TRBJ2-7; 9 nucleotides match TRBD2. This CDR3 contains 14 residues. CDR1 is SGHTA, CDR2 FQGNSA, per germline. With V trimmed by 2 bases and J by 12 bases, 11 bases remained unmatched. CDR3 loop: CASSLRSSGTLGYF. CDR3 nucleotides: TGTGCCAGCAGCTTAAGGTCTAGCGGGACCTTGGGGTACTTC.